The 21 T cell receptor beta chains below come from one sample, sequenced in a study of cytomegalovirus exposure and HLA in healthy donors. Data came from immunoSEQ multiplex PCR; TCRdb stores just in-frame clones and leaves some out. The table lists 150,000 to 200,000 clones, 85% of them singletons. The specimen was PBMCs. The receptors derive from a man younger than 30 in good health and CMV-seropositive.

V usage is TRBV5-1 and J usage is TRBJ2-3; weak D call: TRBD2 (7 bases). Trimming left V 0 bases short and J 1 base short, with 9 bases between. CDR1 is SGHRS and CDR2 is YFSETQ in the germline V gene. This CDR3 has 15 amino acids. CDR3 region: CASSLEGGRTDTQYF. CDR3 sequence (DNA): TGCGCCAGCAGCTTGGAGGGGGGGCGCACAGATACGCAGTATTTT. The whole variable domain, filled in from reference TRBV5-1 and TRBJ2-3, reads KAGVTQTPRYLIKTRGQQVTLSCSPISGHRSVSWYQQTPGQGLQFLFEYFSETQRNKGNFPGRFSGRQFSNSRSEMNVSTLELGDSALYLCASSLEGGRTDTQYFGPGTRLTVL.

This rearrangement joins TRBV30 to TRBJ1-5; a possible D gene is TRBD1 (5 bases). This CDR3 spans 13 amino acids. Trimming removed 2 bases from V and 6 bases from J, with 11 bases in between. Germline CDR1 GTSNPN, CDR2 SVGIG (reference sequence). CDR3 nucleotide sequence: TGTGCCTGGAGTTTCAGCAGGGCTCAGCCCCAGCATTTT. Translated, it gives CAWSFSRAQPQHF.

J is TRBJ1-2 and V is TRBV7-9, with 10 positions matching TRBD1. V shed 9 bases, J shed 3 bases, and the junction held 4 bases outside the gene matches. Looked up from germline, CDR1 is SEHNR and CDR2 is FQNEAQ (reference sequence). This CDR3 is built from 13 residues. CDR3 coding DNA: TGTGCCAGTGCCGGGACAGGGGACTATGGCTACACCTTC. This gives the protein CASAGTGDYGYTF.

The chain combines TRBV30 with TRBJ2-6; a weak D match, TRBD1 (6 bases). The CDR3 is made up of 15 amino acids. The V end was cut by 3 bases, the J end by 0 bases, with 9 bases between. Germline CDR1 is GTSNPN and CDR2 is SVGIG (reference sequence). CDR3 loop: CAWSPGDSGANVLTF. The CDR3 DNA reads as TGTGCCTGGAGCCCAGGGGACTCTGGGGCCAACGTCCTGACTTTC.

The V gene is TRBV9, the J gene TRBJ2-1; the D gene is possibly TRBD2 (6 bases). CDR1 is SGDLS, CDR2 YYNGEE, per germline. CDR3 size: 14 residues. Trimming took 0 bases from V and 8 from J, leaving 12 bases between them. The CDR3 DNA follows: TGTGCCAGCAGCGTAGCGGGGGTTGAGGATGAGCAGTTCTTC. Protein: CASSVAGVEDEQFF.

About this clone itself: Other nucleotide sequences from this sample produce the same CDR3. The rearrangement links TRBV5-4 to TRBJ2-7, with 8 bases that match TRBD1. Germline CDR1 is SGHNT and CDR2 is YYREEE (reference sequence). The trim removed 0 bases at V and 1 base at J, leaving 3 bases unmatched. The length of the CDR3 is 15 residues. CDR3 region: CASSLGQGASYEQYF. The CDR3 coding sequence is TGTGCCAGCAGCTTGGGCCAGGGGGCTTCCTACGAGCAGTACTTC. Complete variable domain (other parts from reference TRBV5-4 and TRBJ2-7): ETGVTQSPTHLIKTRGQQVTLRCSSQSGHNTVSWYQQALGQGPQFIFQYYREEENGRGNFPPRFSGLQFPNYSSELNVNALELDDSALYLCASSLGQGASYEQYFGPGTRLTVT.

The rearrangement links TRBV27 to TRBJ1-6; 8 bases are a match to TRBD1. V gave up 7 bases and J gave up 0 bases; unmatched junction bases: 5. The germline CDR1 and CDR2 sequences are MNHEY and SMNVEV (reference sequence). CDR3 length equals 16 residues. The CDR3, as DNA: TGTGCCAGCACCTTAACAGGGGGCTCCTATAATTCACCCCTCCACTTT. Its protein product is CASTLTGGSYNSPLHF.

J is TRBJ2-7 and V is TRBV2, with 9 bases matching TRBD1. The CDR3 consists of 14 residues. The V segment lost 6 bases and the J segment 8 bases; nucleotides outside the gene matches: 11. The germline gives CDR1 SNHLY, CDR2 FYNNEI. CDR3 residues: CASSKGQGIHKQYF. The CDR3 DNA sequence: TGTGCCAGCAGCAAGGGACAGGGTATCCACAAGCAGTACTTC.

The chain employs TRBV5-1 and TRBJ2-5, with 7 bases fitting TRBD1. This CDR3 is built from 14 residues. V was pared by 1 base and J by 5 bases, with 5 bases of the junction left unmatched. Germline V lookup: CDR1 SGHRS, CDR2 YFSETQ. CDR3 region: CASSLTPDRETQYF. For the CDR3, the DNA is TGCGCCAGCAGCTTGACGCCGGACAGGGAGACCCAGTACTTC.

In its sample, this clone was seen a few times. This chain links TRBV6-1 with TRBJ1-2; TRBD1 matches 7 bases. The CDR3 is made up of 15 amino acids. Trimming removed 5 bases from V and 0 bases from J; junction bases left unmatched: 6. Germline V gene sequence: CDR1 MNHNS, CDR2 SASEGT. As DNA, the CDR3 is TGTGCCAGCAGTCCACGACAGGGTACTAACTATGGCTACACCTTC. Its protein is CASSPRQGTNYGYTF.

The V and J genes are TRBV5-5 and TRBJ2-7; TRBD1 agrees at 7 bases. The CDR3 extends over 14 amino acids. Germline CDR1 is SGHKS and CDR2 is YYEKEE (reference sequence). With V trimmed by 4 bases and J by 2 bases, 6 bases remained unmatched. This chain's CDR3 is CASSIRDSTYEQYF. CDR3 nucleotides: TGTGCCAGCAGCATCCGGGACAGTACCTACGAGCAGTACTTC. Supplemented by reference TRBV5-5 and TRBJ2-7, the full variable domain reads DAGVTQSPTHLIKTRGQQVTLRCSPISGHKSVSWYQQVLGQGPQFIFQYYEKEERGRGNFPDRFSARQFPNYSSELNVNALLLGDSALYLCASSIRDSTYEQYFGPGTRLTVT.

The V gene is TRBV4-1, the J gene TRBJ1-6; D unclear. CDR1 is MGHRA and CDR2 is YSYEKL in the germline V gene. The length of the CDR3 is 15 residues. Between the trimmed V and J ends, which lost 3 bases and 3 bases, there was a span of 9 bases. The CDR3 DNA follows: TGCGCCAGCAGCCATTTGGTAGACTATAATTCACCCCTCCACTTT. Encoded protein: CASSHLVDYNSPLHF.

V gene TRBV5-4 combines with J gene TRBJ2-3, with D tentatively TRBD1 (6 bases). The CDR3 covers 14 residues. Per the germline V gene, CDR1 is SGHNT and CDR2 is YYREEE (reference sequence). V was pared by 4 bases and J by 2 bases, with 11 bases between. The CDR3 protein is CASSTGQPTDTQYF. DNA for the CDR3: TGTGCCAGCAGCACTGGACAGCCCACAGATACGCAGTATTTT.

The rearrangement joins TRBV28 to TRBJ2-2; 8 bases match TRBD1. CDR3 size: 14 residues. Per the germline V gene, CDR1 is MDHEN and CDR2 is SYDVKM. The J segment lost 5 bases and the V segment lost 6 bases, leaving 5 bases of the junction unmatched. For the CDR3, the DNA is TGTGCCAGCAGCCCAGGGGGCGGGACCGGGGAGCTGTTTTTT. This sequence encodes CASSPGGGTGELFF. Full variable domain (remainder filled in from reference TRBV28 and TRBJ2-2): DVKVTQSSRYLVKRTGEKVFLECVQDMDHENMFWYRQDPGLGLRLIYFSYDVKMKEKGDIPEGYSVSREKKERFSLILESASTNQTSMYLCASSPGGGTGELFFGEGSRLTVL.

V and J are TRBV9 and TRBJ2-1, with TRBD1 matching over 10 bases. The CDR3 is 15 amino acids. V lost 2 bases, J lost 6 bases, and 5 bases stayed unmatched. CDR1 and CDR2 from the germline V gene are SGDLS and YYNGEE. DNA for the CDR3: TGTGCCAGCAGCGTGGCCGGGACAGGGGCCAATGAGCAGTTCTTC. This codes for CASSVAGTGANEQFF.

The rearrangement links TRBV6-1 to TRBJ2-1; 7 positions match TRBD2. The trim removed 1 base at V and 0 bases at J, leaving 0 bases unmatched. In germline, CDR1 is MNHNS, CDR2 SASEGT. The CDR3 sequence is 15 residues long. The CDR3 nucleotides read TGTGCCAGCAGTGAAGGGGGGGGCTCCTACAATGAGCAGTTCTTC. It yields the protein CASSEGGGSYNEQFF.

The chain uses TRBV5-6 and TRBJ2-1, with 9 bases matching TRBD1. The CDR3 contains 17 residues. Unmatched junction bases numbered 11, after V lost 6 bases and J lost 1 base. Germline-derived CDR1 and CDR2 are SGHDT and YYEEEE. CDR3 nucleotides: TGTGCCAGCATCGTGGGGACAGGGTATAGGTCCTACAATGAGCAGTTCTTC. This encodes CASIVGTGYRSYNEQFF.

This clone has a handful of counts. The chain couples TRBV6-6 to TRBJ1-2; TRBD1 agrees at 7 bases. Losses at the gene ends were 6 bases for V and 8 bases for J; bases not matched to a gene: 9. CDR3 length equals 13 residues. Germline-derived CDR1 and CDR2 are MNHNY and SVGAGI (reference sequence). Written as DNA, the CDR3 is TGTGCCAGCAGCAGGGACAGCCAGGAAGGCTACACCTTC. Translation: CASSRDSQEGYTF.

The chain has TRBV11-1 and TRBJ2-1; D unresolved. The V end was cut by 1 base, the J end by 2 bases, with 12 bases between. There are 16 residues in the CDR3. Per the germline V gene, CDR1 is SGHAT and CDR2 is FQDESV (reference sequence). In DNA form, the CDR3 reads TGTGCCAGCAGCTTAGGACTTCTTAGGCCCTACAATGAGCAGTTCTTC. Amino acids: CASSLGLLRPYNEQFF.

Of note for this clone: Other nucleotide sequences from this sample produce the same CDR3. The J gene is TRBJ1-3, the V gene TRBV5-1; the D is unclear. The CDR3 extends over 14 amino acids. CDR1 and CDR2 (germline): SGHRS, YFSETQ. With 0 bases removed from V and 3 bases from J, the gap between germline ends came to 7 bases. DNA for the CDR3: TGCGCCAGCAGCTTGGGTCACAGTGGAAACACCATATATTTT. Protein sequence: CASSLGHSGNTIYF.

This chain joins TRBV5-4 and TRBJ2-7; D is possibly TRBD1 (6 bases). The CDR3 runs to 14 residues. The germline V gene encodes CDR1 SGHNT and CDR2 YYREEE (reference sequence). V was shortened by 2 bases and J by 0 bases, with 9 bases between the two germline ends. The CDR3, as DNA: TGTGCCAGCAGCTTTAGGGGGTCCTCCTACGAGCAGTACTTC. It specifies CASSFRGSSYEQYF.